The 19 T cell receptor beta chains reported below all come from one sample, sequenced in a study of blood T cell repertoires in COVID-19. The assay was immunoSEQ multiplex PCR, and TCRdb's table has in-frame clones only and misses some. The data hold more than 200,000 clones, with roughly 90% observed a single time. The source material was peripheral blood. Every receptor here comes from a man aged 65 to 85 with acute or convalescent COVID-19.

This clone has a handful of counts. CDR3 bases: TGTGCCAGCAGTTTATCGAGGAGCTCGATGGGCTACACCTTC. Protein: CASSLSRSSMGYTF. The rearrangement uses TRBV28 and TRBJ1-2, with D hard to call. CDR1 is MDHEN and CDR2 is SYDVKM in the germline V gene. The CDR3 length is 14 residues. V was cut by 1 base and J by 8 bases, with 14 bases left in between.

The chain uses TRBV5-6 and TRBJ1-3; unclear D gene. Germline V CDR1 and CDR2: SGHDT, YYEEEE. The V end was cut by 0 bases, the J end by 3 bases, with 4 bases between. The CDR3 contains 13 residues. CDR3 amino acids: CASSLDRGNTIYF. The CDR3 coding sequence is TGTGCCAGCAGCTTGGATCGTGGAAACACCATATATTTT.

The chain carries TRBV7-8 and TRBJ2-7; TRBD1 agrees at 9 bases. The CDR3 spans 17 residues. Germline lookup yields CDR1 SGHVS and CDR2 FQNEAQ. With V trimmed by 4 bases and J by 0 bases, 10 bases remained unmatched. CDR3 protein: CASSSQGGTGSSYEQYF. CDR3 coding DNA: TGTGCCAGCAGCTCCCAAGGAGGGACAGGGAGCTCCTACGAGCAGTACTTC.

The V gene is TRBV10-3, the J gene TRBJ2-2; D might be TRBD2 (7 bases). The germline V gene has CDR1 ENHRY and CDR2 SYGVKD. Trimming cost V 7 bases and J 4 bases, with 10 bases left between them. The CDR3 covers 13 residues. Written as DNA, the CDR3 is TGTGCCATCACAGGGGAGGGCACCGGGGAGCTGTTTTTT. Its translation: CAITGEGTGELFF.

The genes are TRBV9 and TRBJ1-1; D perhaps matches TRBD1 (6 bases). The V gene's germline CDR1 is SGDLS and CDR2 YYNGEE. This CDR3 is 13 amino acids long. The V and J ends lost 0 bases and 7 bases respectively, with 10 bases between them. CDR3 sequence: CASSVGYRDEAFF. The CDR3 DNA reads TGTGCCAGCAGCGTAGGGTACAGGGATGAAGCTTTCTTT. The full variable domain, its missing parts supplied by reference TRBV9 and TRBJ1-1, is DSGVTQTPKHLITATGQRVTLRCSPRSGDLSVYWYQQSLDQGLQFLIQYYNGEERAKGNILERFSAQQFPDLHSELNLSSLELGDSALYFCASSVGYRDEAFFGQGTRLTVV.

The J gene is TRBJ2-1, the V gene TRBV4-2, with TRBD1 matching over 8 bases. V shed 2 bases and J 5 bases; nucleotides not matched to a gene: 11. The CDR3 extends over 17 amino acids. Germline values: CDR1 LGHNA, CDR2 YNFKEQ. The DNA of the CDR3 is TGTGCCAGCAGCCAACCCGCCCGGGACAGGCTAAACAATGAGCAGTTCTTC. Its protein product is CASSQPARDRLNNEQFF.

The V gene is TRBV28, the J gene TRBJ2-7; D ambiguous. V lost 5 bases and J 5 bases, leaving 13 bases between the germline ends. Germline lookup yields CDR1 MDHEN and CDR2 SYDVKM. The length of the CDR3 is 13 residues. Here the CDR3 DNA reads TGTGCCAGCAGTCCTCACTCTAGGAACGAGCAGTACTTC. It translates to CASSPHSRNEQYF.

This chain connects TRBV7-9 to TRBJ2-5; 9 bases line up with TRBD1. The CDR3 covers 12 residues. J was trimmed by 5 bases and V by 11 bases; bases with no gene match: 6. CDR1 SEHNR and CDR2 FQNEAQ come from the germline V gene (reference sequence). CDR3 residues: CAGTGGFETQYF. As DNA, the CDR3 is TGTGCCGGAACAGGGGGCTTTGAGACCCAGTACTTC.

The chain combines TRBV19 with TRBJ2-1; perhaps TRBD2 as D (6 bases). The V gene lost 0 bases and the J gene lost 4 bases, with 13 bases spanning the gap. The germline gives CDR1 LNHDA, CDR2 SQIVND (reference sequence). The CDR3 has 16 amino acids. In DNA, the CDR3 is TGTGCCAGTAGTATAGAGGGGGGTCGACAATACAATGAGCAGTTCTTC. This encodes CASSIEGGRQYNEQFF. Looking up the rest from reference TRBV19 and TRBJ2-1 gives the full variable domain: DGGITQSPKYLFRKEGQNVTLSCEQNLNHDAMYWYRQDPGQGLRLIYYSQIVNDFQKGDIAEGYSVSREKKESFPLTVTSAQKNPTAFYLCASSIEGGRQYNEQFFGPGTRLTVL.

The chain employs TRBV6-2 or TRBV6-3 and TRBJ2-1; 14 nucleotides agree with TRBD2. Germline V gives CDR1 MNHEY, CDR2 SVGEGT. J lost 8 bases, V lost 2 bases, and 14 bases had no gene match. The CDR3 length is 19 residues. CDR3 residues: CASSYGQTSGRAFPHEQFF. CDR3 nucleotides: TGTGCCAGCAGTTACGGGCAGACTAGCGGGAGGGCCTTTCCCCATGAGCAGTTCTTC.

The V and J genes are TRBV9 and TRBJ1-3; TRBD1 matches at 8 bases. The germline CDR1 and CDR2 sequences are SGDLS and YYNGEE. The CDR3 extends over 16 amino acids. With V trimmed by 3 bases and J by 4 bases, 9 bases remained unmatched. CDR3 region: CASSGPDRGAGNTIYF. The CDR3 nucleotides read TGTGCCAGCAGCGGGCCCGACAGGGGTGCGGGAAACACCATATATTTT. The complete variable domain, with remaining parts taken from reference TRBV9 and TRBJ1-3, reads DSGVTQTPKHLITATGQRVTLRCSPRSGDLSVYWYQQSLDQGLQFLIQYYNGEERAKGNILERFSAQQFPDLHSELNLSSLELGDSALYFCASSGPDRGAGNTIYFGEGSWLTVV.

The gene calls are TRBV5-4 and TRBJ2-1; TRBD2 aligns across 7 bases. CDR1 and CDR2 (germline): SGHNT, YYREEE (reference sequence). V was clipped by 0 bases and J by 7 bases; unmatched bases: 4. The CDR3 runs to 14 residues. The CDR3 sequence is CASSLEGGRNEQFF. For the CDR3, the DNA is TGTGCCAGCAGCTTGGAGGGAGGGAGGAATGAGCAGTTCTTC.

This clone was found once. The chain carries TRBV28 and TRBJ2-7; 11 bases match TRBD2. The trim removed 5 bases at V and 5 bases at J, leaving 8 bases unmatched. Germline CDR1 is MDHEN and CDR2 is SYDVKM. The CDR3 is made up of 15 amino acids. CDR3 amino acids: CASSLTSGILHEQYF. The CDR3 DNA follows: TGTGCCAGCAGTCTGACTAGCGGGATCTTACACGAGCAGTACTTC.

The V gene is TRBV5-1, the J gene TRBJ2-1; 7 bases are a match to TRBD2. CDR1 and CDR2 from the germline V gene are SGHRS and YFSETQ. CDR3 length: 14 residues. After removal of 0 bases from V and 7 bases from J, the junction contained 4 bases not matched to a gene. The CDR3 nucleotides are TGCGCCAGCAGCTTGGAACTAGCGTTTAATGAGCAGTTCTTC. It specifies CASSLELAFNEQFF.

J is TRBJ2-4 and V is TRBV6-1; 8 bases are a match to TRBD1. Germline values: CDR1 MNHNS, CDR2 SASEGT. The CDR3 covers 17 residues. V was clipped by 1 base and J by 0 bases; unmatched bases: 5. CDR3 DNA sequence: TGTGCCAGCAGTGAAGATCCAGGGGGCGGAGCCAAAAACATTCAGTACTTC. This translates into CASSEDPGGGAKNIQYF.

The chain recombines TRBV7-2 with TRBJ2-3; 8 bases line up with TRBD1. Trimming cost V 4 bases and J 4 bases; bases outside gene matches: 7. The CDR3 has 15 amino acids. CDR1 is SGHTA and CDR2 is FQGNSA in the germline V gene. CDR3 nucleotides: TGTGCCAGCAGCTCCAATGGACAGGGACCAGATACGCAGTATTTT. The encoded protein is CASSSNGQGPDTQYF.

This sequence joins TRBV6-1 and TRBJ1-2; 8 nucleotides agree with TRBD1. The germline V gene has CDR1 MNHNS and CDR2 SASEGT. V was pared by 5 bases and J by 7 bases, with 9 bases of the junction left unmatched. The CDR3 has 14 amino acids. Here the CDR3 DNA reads TGTGCCAGCAGTCCACTCCCACAGGGGGGTGGCTACACCTTC. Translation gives CASSPLPQGGGYTF.

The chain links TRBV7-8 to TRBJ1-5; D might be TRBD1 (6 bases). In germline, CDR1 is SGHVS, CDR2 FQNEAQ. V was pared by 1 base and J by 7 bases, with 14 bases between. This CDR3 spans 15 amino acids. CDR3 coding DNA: TGTGCCAGCAGCTTAGGGACAGCCATGGGACAGCCCCAGCATTTT. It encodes CASSLGTAMGQPQHF.

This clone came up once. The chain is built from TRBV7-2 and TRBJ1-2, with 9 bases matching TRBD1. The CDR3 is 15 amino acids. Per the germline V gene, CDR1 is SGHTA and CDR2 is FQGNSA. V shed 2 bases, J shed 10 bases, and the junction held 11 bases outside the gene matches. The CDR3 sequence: CASSLTGGGDVDYTF. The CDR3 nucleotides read TGTGCCAGCAGCTTAACAGGGGGCGGAGATGTGGACTACACCTTC.